This entry describes one TCR beta chain. The antigen remains unidentified. Germline CDR1 SGHVS, CDR2 FQNEAQ. Deletions cut 0 bases from V and 4 bases from J, with 9 bases between. The CDR3 is 14 residues long. The source of the sample is a study of T cell responses to AZD1222 COVID-19 vaccine. Findings and caveats of the study: Among the donors, most were white British and more were female, and clonal diversity was possibly underestimated. The peak T cell response came first, and repertoires were sampled only after it. Along spike, vaccine-associated CD4 TCRs were found throughout, with dominance at 160-218 and 743-854.

Some clones are missing from TCRdb's copy, which holds only in-frame ones; the method was immunoSEQ multiplex PCR. The sample lists roughly 110,000 clones, 80% to 95% occurring once. The input for sequencing was peripheral blood, taken 28 days after the second AZD1222 dose. The clonotype comes from an adult who received the AZD1222 COVID-19 vaccine. V gene TRBV7-8 combines with J gene TRBJ1-1; unclear D gene. CDR3 region: CASSLAHTSTEAFF. The CDR3 DNA sequence: TGTGCCAGCAGCTTAGCACACACGAGCACTGAAGCTTTCTTT.